Listed below are T cell receptor beta chains from one sample, sequenced in a study of T cells in tuberculosis. Repertoires were generated with immunoSEQ multiplex PCR, while TCRdb's copy carries only in-frame clones and drops some. The sample has 88,000 or so clones; roughly 91% are singletons. Sequenced input: CD1b-GMM tetramer-negative cells sorted from PBMCs. Receptors were obtained from an adult woman with latent tuberculosis. Each CDR3 is given with its conserved first and last residue. Each record gives: D gene, J gene, V gene, clone size, CDR3 DNA, CDR3 protein. D genes are given only for firm matches. Clone size is given for some rows only: seen once, a few or many times, or a class if the clone is expanded.

d_gene: NA
j_gene: TRBJ2-1
v_gene: TRBV21-1
abundance: NA
CDR3nt: TGTGCCAGCACGTCGGGGGAGCAGTTCTTC
CDR3aa: CASTSGEQFF

d_gene: NA
j_gene: TRBJ1-1
v_gene: TRBV28
abundance: NA
CDR3nt: TGTGCCAGCAGTTTCCAAGGGGAACCTGAAGCTTTCTTT
CDR3aa: CASSFQGEPEAFF

d_gene: TRBD2
j_gene: TRBJ2-1
v_gene: TRBV6-4
abundance: NA
CDR3nt: TGTGCCAGCAGGGCACTAGCGGGGGGGAGCAATGAGCAGTTCTTC
CDR3aa: CASRALAGGSNEQFF

d_gene: TRBD1
j_gene: TRBJ2-2
v_gene: TRBV5-6
abundance: once
CDR3nt: TGTGCCAGCAGCTCTACGGGACAGGGTTTCACCGGGGAGCTGTTTTTT
CDR3aa: CASSSTGQGFTGELFF

d_gene: TRBD1
j_gene: TRBJ1-4
v_gene: TRBV29-1
abundance: NA
CDR3nt: TGCAGCGTACAACCCCACAGGGGATATGAAAAACTGTTTTTT
CDR3aa: CSVQPHRGYEKLFF

d_gene: NA
j_gene: TRBJ1-4
v_gene: TRBV27
abundance: NA
CDR3nt: TGTGCCAGCAGTTTATGGGCGGGGGATGAAAAACTGTTTTTT
CDR3aa: CASSLWAGDEKLFF

d_gene: NA
j_gene: TRBJ2-1
v_gene: TRBV6-5
abundance: NA
CDR3nt: TGTGCCAGCAGTTACTTGGGGGGGGGCCCGTACAATGAGCAGTTCTTC
CDR3aa: CASSYLGGGPYNEQFF

d_gene: TRBD2
j_gene: TRBJ2-2
v_gene: TRBV2
abundance: NA
CDR3nt: TGTGCCAGCAGTGTGGGGAGGGGCACCCCCACCGGGGAGCTGTTTTTT
CDR3aa: CASSVGRGTPTGELFF

d_gene: NA
j_gene: TRBJ2-1
v_gene: TRBV7-2
abundance: NA
CDR3nt: TGTGCCAGCAGCCCCCGAGGGGTGGGGGGCTCCTACAATGAGCAGTTCTTC
CDR3aa: CASSPRGVGGSYNEQFF

d_gene: NA
j_gene: TRBJ2-5
v_gene: TRBV19
abundance: once
CDR3nt: TGTGCCAGTAGTACGAGGACGGAAGGGGTGGAGACCCAGTACTTC
CDR3aa: CASSTRTEGVETQYF

d_gene: TRBD2
j_gene: TRBJ2-5
v_gene: TRBV5-8
abundance: NA
CDR3nt: TGTGCCAGCAGCTGGGGACTAGTTAGCGGCAGCCAAGAGACCCAGTACTTC
CDR3aa: CASSWGLVSGSQETQYF

d_gene: TRBD2
j_gene: TRBJ2-3
v_gene: TRBV7-9
abundance: NA
CDR3nt: TGTGCCAGCAGCTTAGAAGGCGGGGGGGCGGCAGATACGCAGTATTTT
CDR3aa: CASSLEGGGAADTQYF

d_gene: NA
j_gene: TRBJ2-5
v_gene: TRBV20-1
abundance: NA
CDR3nt: TGCAGTGCTTTCCACCGGGAGACCCAGTACTTC
CDR3aa: CSAFHRETQYF

d_gene: NA
j_gene: TRBJ1-1
v_gene: TRBV5-1
abundance: NA
CDR3nt: TGCGCCAGCAGCTTGGCGGGACAAGGCACTGAAGCTTTCTTT
CDR3aa: CASSLAGQGTEAFF

d_gene: NA
j_gene: TRBJ1-4
v_gene: TRBV5-1
abundance: NA
CDR3nt: TGCGCCAGCAGCTTTCGAGGGCTGGATGGTGAAAAACTGTTTTTT
CDR3aa: CASSFRGLDGEKLFF

d_gene: TRBD1
j_gene: TRBJ2-7
v_gene: TRBV6-5
abundance: NA
CDR3nt: TGTGCCAGCAGTGAGAGGCCAGGGGGCCACGAGCAGTACTTC
CDR3aa: CASSERPGGHEQYF

d_gene: NA
j_gene: TRBJ2-3
v_gene: TRBV10-1
abundance: NA
CDR3nt: TGCGCCAGCAGTCTCCTGACAGTCGGCACAGATACGCAGTATTTT
CDR3aa: CASSLLTVGTDTQYF

d_gene: NA
j_gene: TRBJ2-2
v_gene: TRBV7-2
abundance: NA
CDR3nt: TGTGCCAGCAGCACCCCGGCCGGGGAGCTGTTTTTT
CDR3aa: CASSTPAGELFF

d_gene: NA
j_gene: TRBJ2-3
v_gene: TRBV2
abundance: once
CDR3nt: TGTGCCAGCAGGCCCTCTGCCGGACACCCAGATACGCAGTATTTT
CDR3aa: CASRPSAGHPDTQYF

d_gene: TRBD2
j_gene: TRBJ2-5
v_gene: TRBV5-6
abundance: NA
CDR3nt: TGTGCCAGCAGCTTGGGCGGGGGGGTATGGACCCAGTACTTC
CDR3aa: CASSLGGGVWTQYF

d_gene: TRBD2
j_gene: TRBJ2-2
v_gene: TRBV11-2
abundance: NA
CDR3nt: TGTGCCAGCAGCCTCTCGGGACTAGCGGGGGGCCATGGCACCGGGGAGCTGTTTTTT
CDR3aa: CASSLSGLAGGHGTGELFF

d_gene: TRBD1
j_gene: TRBJ1-1
v_gene: TRBV6-5
abundance: NA
CDR3nt: TGTGCCAGCAGTTACTCGGGGACAGGGGGCTGGACTGAAGCTTTCTTT
CDR3aa: CASSYSGTGGWTEAFF

d_gene: TRBD1
j_gene: TRBJ1-1
v_gene: TRBV7-9
abundance: NA
CDR3nt: TGTGCCAGCAGCGTCAGGGGGTTGGACACTGAAGCTTTCTTT
CDR3aa: CASSVRGLDTEAFF

d_gene: NA
j_gene: TRBJ1-2
v_gene: TRBV30
abundance: NA
CDR3nt: TGTGCCTGGAGTGCCCATTTGGCAGACTATGGCTACACCTTC
CDR3aa: CAWSAHLADYGYTF

d_gene: NA
j_gene: TRBJ1-2
v_gene: TRBV29-1
abundance: NA
CDR3nt: TGCAGCGGGACGGACAGCCTTTCGGGCTACACCTTC
CDR3aa: CSGTDSLSGYTF

d_gene: TRBD1
j_gene: TRBJ1-5
v_gene: TRBV9
abundance: NA
CDR3nt: TGTGCCAGCAGCGTAGTTTTCTTCGGTCCTAGGACAGGGGGCAATCAGCCCCAGCATTTT
CDR3aa: CASSVVFFGPRTGGNQPQHF

d_gene: TRBD1
j_gene: TRBJ1-2
v_gene: TRBV19
abundance: NA
CDR3nt: TGTGCCAGTACGGAGACAGGGCGCGGCTACACCTTC
CDR3aa: CASTETGRGYTF

d_gene: NA
j_gene: TRBJ1-2
v_gene: TRBV7-8
abundance: NA
CDR3nt: TGTGCCAGCAGCCCGAGGGAGCACTATGGCTACACCTTC
CDR3aa: CASSPREHYGYTF

d_gene: NA
j_gene: TRBJ2-4
v_gene: TRBV19
abundance: NA
CDR3nt: TGTGCCAGTAGTAGGGGGCTGGGGCGGGGGAAAAACATTCAGTACTTC
CDR3aa: CASSRGLGRGKNIQYF

d_gene: NA
j_gene: TRBJ2-5
v_gene: TRBV2
abundance: NA
CDR3nt: TGTGCCAGCAGTGAAAGTATGGACAGATGGGAGACCCAGTACTTC
CDR3aa: CASSESMDRWETQYF

d_gene: NA
j_gene: TRBJ1-5
v_gene: TRBV21-1
abundance: NA
CDR3nt: TGTGCCAGCAGCAAAGAAGGCAGGGGGTATCCCCTGAAAGCTAATCAGCCCCAGCATTTT
CDR3aa: CASSKEGRGYPLKANQPQHF

d_gene: NA
j_gene: TRBJ2-7
v_gene: TRBV2
abundance: NA
CDR3nt: TGTGCCAGCGTATTAGCTATCCCCTACGAGCAGTACTTC
CDR3aa: CASVLAIPYEQYF

d_gene: NA
j_gene: TRBJ2-1
v_gene: TRBV2
abundance: NA
CDR3nt: TGTGCCAGCAGTGCATCGGGGAGCACCTACAATGAGCAGTTCTTC
CDR3aa: CASSASGSTYNEQFF

d_gene: NA
j_gene: TRBJ1-6
v_gene: TRBV7-9
abundance: few
CDR3nt: TGTGCCAGCAGCTTATCGGGTAAAAATTCACCCCTCCACTTT
CDR3aa: CASSLSGKNSPLHF

d_gene: TRBD2
j_gene: TRBJ2-2
v_gene: TRBV5-4
abundance: NA
CDR3nt: TGTGCCAGCAGCTTGGGGACTAGGACCACCGGGGAGCTGTTTTTT
CDR3aa: CASSLGTRTTGELFF

d_gene: TRBD1
j_gene: TRBJ2-7
v_gene: TRBV10-1
abundance: NA
CDR3nt: TGCGCCACCTATCTGACAGGGGGCTTGAACGAGCAGTACTTC
CDR3aa: CATYLTGGLNEQYF

d_gene: TRBD2
j_gene: TRBJ2-3
v_gene: TRBV27
abundance: few
CDR3nt: TGTGCCAGCAGTTTCTTTGGTGCGGGGGGAATCACAGATACGCAGTATTTT
CDR3aa: CASSFFGAGGITDTQYF